These T cell receptor beta chains were read from a single sample in a study of blood T cells in healthy people across ages. TCRdb re-called the 5' RACE reads with MiXCR, one entry per CDR3 protein. The sample has 1,800,000 or so distinct CDR3 sequences; around 42% are singletons. Sequencing was performed on blood. The receptors come from a human donor in good health. Both conserved end residues are part of each CDR3. The D gene is left open where the match is weak. Clone size is not always given. Where it is, it says once, few, many or a class for expanded clones.

D gene,J gene,clone size,V gene,CDR3 length,CDR3 DNA,CDR3 protein
-,TRBJ2-5,once,TRBV12-3/TRBV12-4,14,TGTGCCAGCAGTTCGGAACTAGAAGGAGAGACCCAGTACTTC,CASSSELEGETQYF
-,TRBJ2-5,-,TRBV2,15,TGTGCCAGCAGTTTCCTATCGGGGTCGGGGGAGACCCAGTACTTC,CASSFLSGSGETQYF
TRBD1,TRBJ2-7,-,TRBV5-1,14,TGCGCCAGATGCGGGACAGGGGAGCCCTACGAGCAGTACTTC,CARCGTGEPYEQYF
-,TRBJ1-5,-,TRBV7-9,16,TGTGCCAGCAGCTTAGCAGGAGGGAATAGCAATCAGCCCCAGCATTTT,CASSLAGGNSNQPQHF
TRBD1,TRBJ1-2,-,TRBV20-1,14,TGCAGTGTTAGAGACAGGGAAATGTTCGGTGGCTACACCTTC,CSVRDREMFGGYTF
-,TRBJ2-3,many,TRBV28,14,TGTGCCAGCAGTTTGAAAGCCAGCACAGATACGCAGTATTTT,CASSLKASTDTQYF
-,TRBJ2-3,-,TRBV7-9,16,TGTGCCAGCAGCTTATTCAGGGGACGACGAGGTGGAAAACTGTATTTT,CASSLFRGRRGGKLYF
-,TRBJ2-3,few,TRBV29-1,13,TGCAGCGTTGAAGTATCACACACAGATACGCAGTATTTT,CSVEVSHTDTQYF
TRBD2,TRBJ2-5,-,TRBV11-3,15,TGTGCCAGCAGCGGCCGGGACGGGGAGGGAGAGACCCAGTACTTC,CASSGRDGEGETQYF
TRBD1,TRBJ1-4,-,TRBV12-3/TRBV12-4,13,TGTGCCAGCAGTCCAAGACAGGGGGAAAAACCGTTTTTT,CASSPRQGEKPFF
-,TRBJ2-7,-,TRBV5-1,15,TGCGCCAGCAGCTACGGGACGGCCAACACCTACGAGCAGTACTTC,CASSYGTANTYEQYF
-,TRBJ2-3,many,TRBV4-1,13,TGCGCCAGCAGCCAAGTAGGATCAGATACGCAGTATTTT,CASSQVGSDTQYF
-,TRBJ2-3,few,TRBV11-2,15,TGTGCCAGCAGCTTCAGGGGTTGGGGCACAGATACGCAGTATTTT,CASSFRGWGTDTQYF
TRBD1,TRBJ1-2,few,TRBV7-9,15,TGTGCCAGCAGCCCTCAGACAGGGGGCTACTATGGCTACACCTTC,CASSPQTGGYYGYTF
TRBD2,TRBJ2-1,few,TRBV20-1,17,TGCAGTGCTAGGTCCCTTACACGGGGGGGCCTCGGCAATGAGCAGTTCTTC,CSARSLTRGGLGNEQFF